This TCR beta chain was sequenced for a study of CD8+ T cells in alopecia areata. Study-wide background: Oral tofacitinib, 5 to 10 mg twice daily, was given in an open-label trial.

Notes on this clone: Antigen specificity is unknown.

The CDR3 totals 13 residues. V dropped 0 bases and J dropped 5 bases, with 9 bases sitting between them. Per germline, CDR1 SGHNT and CDR2 YYREEE (reference sequence). Study findings and constraints: Researchers report lesional scalp, most notably alopecia totalis/universalis, outstripped normal scalp in clonality.

It was cDNA, reverse transcribed from extracted RNA, that served as the sequencing template. Only in-frame clones appear in the TCRdb table, and some are missing; sequencing was by immunoSEQ multiplex PCR. The sample lists hundreds of thousands of clones, 50% to 65% occurring once. Starting from PBMCs, sorting isolated CD4+ and CD8+ T cells. The TCR comes from a human donor with alopecia areata. The sample in question was CD4+ T cells sorted from blood, obtained at week 0. The V and J genes are TRBV5-4 and TRBJ2-7, with D possibly being TRBD2 (5 bases). The CDR3 DNA reads TGTGCCAGCAGCTTGGGACTAAAAGACGAGCAGTACTTC. It codes for CASSLGLKDEQYF.